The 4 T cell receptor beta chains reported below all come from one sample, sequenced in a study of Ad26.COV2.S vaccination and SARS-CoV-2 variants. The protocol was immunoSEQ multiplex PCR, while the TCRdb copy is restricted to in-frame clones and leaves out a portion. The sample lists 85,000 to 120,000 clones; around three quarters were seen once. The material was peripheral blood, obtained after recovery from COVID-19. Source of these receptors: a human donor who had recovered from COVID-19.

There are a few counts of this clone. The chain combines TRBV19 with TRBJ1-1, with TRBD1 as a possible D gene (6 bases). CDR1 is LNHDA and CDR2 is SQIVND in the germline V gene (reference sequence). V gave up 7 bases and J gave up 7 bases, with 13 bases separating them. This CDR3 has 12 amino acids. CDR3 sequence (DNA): TGTGCCAGTACCCTTCAGGGGTATGAAGCTTTCTTT. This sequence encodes CASTLQGYEAFF. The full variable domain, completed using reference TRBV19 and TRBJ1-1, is DGGITQSPKYLFRKEGQNVTLSCEQNLNHDAMYWYRQDPGQGLRLIYYSQIVNDFQKGDIAEGYSVSREKKESFPLTVTSAQKNPTAFYLCASTLQGYEAFFGQGTRLTVV.

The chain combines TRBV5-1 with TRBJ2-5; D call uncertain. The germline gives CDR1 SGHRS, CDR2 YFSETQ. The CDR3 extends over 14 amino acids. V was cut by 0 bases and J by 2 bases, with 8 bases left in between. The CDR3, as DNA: TGCGCCAGCAGCTTGGCAGGCTTTCAAGAGACCCAGTACTTC. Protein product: CASSLAGFQETQYF. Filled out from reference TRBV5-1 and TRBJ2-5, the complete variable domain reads KAGVTQTPRYLIKTRGQQVTLSCSPISGHRSVSWYQQTPGQGLQFLFEYFSETQRNKGNFPGRFSGRQFSNSRSEMNVSTLELGDSALYLCASSLAGFQETQYFGPGTRLLVL.

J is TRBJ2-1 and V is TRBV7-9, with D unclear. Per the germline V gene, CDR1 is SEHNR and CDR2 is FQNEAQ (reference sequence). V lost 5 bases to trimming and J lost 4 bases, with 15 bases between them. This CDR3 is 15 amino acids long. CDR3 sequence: CASSLTDVGYNEQFF. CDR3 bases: TGTGCCAGCAGCCTAACAGACGTGGGTTACAATGAGCAGTTCTTC.

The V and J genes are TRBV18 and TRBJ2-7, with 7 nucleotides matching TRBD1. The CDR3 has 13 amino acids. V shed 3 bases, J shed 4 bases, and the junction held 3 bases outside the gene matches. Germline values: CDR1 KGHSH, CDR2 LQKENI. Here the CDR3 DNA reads TGTGCCAGCTCACCGGGACAGATTTACGAGCAGTACTTC. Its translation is CASSPGQIYEQYF.